Reported below is one TCR beta chain. This clone was counted only a few times. Its specific antigen is unknown. Base quality data are lacking; no much larger clone is found one base away. These data belong to a study of the immune and genomic landscape of osteosarcoma (dated by TCRdb to 2019 to 2021). Broadly, across the study: A total of under 50 pediatric and adult patients with high-grade osteosarcoma made up the overall cohort, and the median age at diagnosis was approximately 25 years (range roughly 5-90). The cohort was enriched for poor-risk disease, with 73% showing unfavorable pathologic response to standard therapy and about 65% deceased. In the overall cohort, around three fifths of patients were male, and localized disease at diagnosis was presented by around four fifths of patients. The study profiled osteosarcoma specimens with whole genome, RNA and T-cell receptor sequencing plus immunohistochemistry and reverse phase protein arrays to define immunogenic potential. To characterize the osteosarcoma immunogenomic landscape, TCR sequencing results were integrated with transcriptome, protein array and immunostaining data. An explanation for the limited clinical activity of immune checkpoint inhibitors in osteosarcoma was sought in the study. Each of a few patients provided a couple of samples from the same tumor site.

Study-wide conclusions, independent of this receptor: In five cases, a single hyperexpanded clone dominated the repertoire, and each of these five cases had fewer than 100 T-cell clonotypes. No statistical method determined sample size because osteosarcoma is rare and all possible samples were collected. Clonality benchmarks were derived from external normal skin and healthy peripheral blood data rather than from matched normal tissue. Along with the frozen tumor specimens, matched blood was collected from just a couple of patients. Overall, productive TCR clonality was low, with a mean of 0.09 and a maximum of 0.3, which suggests limited clonal expansion of T cells. Although TCR productive clonality was higher in the immune-hot C3 cluster than in the cold C1 cluster, TCR productive clonality was still low overall.

The ImmunoSEQ Assay (Adaptive Biotechnologies) was used to immunosequence the CDR3 regions of the TCR beta chain. The authors' pipeline ran thus. TCRB rearrangements, read counts, read proportions and gene usage were exported through the ImmunoSEQ Analyzer platform. Using productive rearrangements, T-cell clonality was calculated as 1 minus Pielou's evenness. In the clonal space homeostasis analysis, clonotypes were sorted into rare, small, medium, large or hyperexpanded (0.01 to 1 of the repertoire) bins. TCR productive clonality was compared across immune clusters C1, C2 and C3 using the Wilcoxon rank sum test. TCRdb holds this immuneACCESS table with in-frame rearrangements only. Some clones are missing; in checked studies, unresolved V genes explain under half, and the rest has no known cause. V, J and clone size were drawn from that table, and D and trimming were deduced from the DNA. This sample has fewer than 3,500 clones in its table, and 72% of those were observed once. The leading ten clones occupy approximately 14% of the sample.

Specimens were post-treatment primary, local recurrence and metastasis tumors from poor-prognosis patients. The CDR3, from cysteine to phenylalanine, totals 16 residues. Only the CDR3 DNA stays, 48 bases, in frame from base 1. V gives up 5 bases and J gives up 5 bases, and the segment between their germline ends measures 19 bases. Looking up the germline V gene yields CDR1 SNHLY and CDR2 FYNNEI. The sequence was obtained from a man in his late teens or twenties with osteosarcoma. The age is the age at diagnosis. The chain joins TRBV2 to TRBJ2-4, with TRBD2 tentatively as D gene (5 bases match). Material for sequencing was tumor tissue from a local recurrence in the femur. The cell subset or site label on this specimen signifies: locally recurrent osteosarcoma tumor. CDR3 sequence: CASSPGGYGVENIQYF. The nucleotides read TGTGCCAGCAGTCCGGGCGGGTATGGGGTGGAAAACATTCAGTACTTC.